One and the same sample provided the 30 T cell receptor beta chains below, sequenced in a study of blood T cell repertoires in COVID-19. Only in-frame clones appear in the TCRdb table, and some are missing; sequencing was by immunoSEQ multiplex PCR. Of roughly 170,000 clones detected, about 74% appear once; the ten largest clones hold around 2.9%. What was sequenced was peripheral blood. Receptor source: a woman older than 75 with acute or convalescent COVID-19.

With respect to this clone: A much larger clone differs by one base, so this may be a read error. This rearrangement joins TRBV28 to TRBJ1-2, with 9 bases identical to TRBD1. The CDR3 is 13 amino acids. The germline V gene encodes CDR1 MDHEN and CDR2 SYDVKM. V dropped 2 bases and J dropped 5; count of bases not matched to a gene: 0. The CDR3 DNA reads as TGTGCCAGCAGTTTAGGACAGGGGTATGGCTACACCTTC. It encodes CASSLGQGYGYTF.

This rearrangement joins TRBV5-4 to TRBJ2-7; a weak D match, TRBD2 (6 bases). Germline lookup yields CDR1 SGHNT and CDR2 YYREEE (reference sequence). This CDR3 has 14 amino acids. Trimming removed 4 bases from V and 3 bases from J, with 14 bases in between. The chain's CDR3 is CASSRPGGSYEQYF. As DNA, the CDR3 is TGTGCCAGCAGCCGGCCTGGGGGGAGCTACGAGCAGTACTTC.

This clone was seen only once. The chain employs TRBV11-2 and TRBJ1-6, with unresolved D. Germline values: CDR1 SGHAT, CDR2 FQNNGV. V lost 1 base, J lost 10 bases, and 8 bases lay in between. CDR3 length equals 13 residues. The CDR3 reads CASSLGVVSPLHF. The CDR3 DNA reads as TGTGCCAGCAGCTTAGGCGTAGTATCACCCCTCCACTTT.

This clone showed up just a few times. The CDR3: CASSRISSGRATDTQYF. CDR3 sequence (DNA): TGCGCCAGCAGCCGGATTTCTAGCGGGAGGGCGACAGATACGCAGTATTTT. The chain has TRBV5-1 and TRBJ2-3, with 12 bases fitting TRBD2. The length of the CDR3 is 17 residues. Trimming took 4 bases from V and 3 from J; bases not matched to a gene: 9. The germline V gene has CDR1 SGHRS and CDR2 YFSETQ.

This clone was detected only a few times. V gene TRBV30 combines with J gene TRBJ1-3; 7 nucleotides match TRBD1. This CDR3 is 14 amino acids long. V was pared by 3 bases and J by 0 bases, with 2 bases of the junction left unmatched. Germline CDR1 GTSNPN, CDR2 SVGIG (reference sequence). CDR3 region: CAWRQGPSGNTIYF. The DNA of the CDR3 is TGTGCCTGGAGACAGGGGCCCTCTGGAAACACCATATATTTT.

The chain joins TRBV29-1 to TRBJ2-7; TRBD1 matches at 7 bases. CDR1 and CDR2 from the germline V gene are SQVTM and ANQGSEA. This CDR3 is built from 16 residues. With V trimmed by 7 bases and J by 2 bases, 17 bases remained unmatched. As DNA, the CDR3 is TGCAGCGCCGTGACCCCCTGGGACAGCGCAACCTACGAGCAGTACTTC. Encoded protein: CSAVTPWDSATYEQYF.

This chain joins TRBV28 and TRBJ2-2; D is unclear. This CDR3 is built from 12 residues. Between the trimmed V and J ends, which lost 3 bases and 5 bases, there was a span of 4 bases. CDR1 is MDHEN, CDR2 SYDVKM, per germline. CDR3 coding DNA: TGTGCCAGCAGTTTCATGACCGGGGAGCTGTTTTTT. Translated: CASSFMTGELFF.

The chain uses TRBV18 and TRBJ2-2, with 8 positions matching TRBD2. The junction had 7 bases not matched to a gene; V was cut back by 1 base and J by 3 bases. Germline V gives CDR1 KGHSH, CDR2 LQKENI. The CDR3 extends over 17 amino acids. As DNA, the CDR3 is TGTGCCAGCTCACCACACGGCGCAGCGGGGGACACCGGGGAGCTGTTTTTT. Translation gives CASSPHGAAGDTGELFF.

The gene calls are TRBV28 and TRBJ2-5; TRBD2 matches 8 bases. Trimming took 8 bases from V and 3 from J; bases not matched to a gene: 5. CDR1 MDHEN and CDR2 SYDVKM come from the germline V gene. The length of the CDR3 is 13 residues. In nucleotides, the CDR3 is TGTGCCAGCGCGGGGGGAGCGGAAGAGACCCAGTACTTC. This codes for CASAGGAEETQYF.

V is TRBV7-2 and J is TRBJ2-6, with D perhaps matching TRBD2 (5 bases). The CDR3 covers 15 residues. V lost 2 bases, J lost 4 bases, and 9 bases lay in between. Per the germline V gene, CDR1 is SGHTA and CDR2 is FQGNSA. Here the CDR3 reads CASSLRGTGANVLTF. The CDR3 region has the DNA TGTGCCAGCAGCTTACGGGGAACGGGGGCCAACGTCCTGACTTTC.

J is TRBJ1-2 and V is TRBV6-5, with a tentative D call TRBD1 (6 bases). Trimming took off 6 bases at V and 6 bases at J, with 14 bases between the two ends. The CDR3 runs to 13 residues. Germline V gene data show CDR1 as MNHEY and CDR2 as SVGAGI. As DNA, the CDR3 is TGTGCCAGCAGCCCAGGACAGTTTCATGGCTACACCTTC. Translated, it gives CASSPGQFHGYTF.

J is TRBJ2-3 and V is TRBV9, with 13 positions matching TRBD2. Germline V lookup: CDR1 SGDLS, CDR2 YYNGEE. The CDR3 loop spans 18 amino acids. The J segment lost 3 bases and the V segment lost 2 bases, leaving 9 bases of the junction unmatched. The DNA for the CDR3 is TGTGCCAGCAGCGTGGAGATGAGGACTAGCGGGAGTACAGATACGCAGTATTTT. Its translation: CASSVEMRTSGSTDTQYF.

This clone has only one observation. The chain uses TRBV5-1 and TRBJ2-5; TRBD2 agrees at 7 bases. V lost 3 bases and J lost 6; bases outside the gene matches: 11. CDR1 is SGHRS and CDR2 is YFSETQ in the germline V gene. This CDR3 comprises 15 residues. In DNA, the CDR3 is TGCGCCAGCAGCTCTCAGGCGGGAGTAGAGCAGACCCAGTACTTC. Translating it yields CASSSQAGVEQTQYF.

This rearrangement joins TRBV21-1 to TRBJ2-3; the table's D call TRBD2 went unverified against the DNA. TRBV21-1 is recorded as a pseudogene. The length of the CDR3 is 14 residues. CDR3 loop: CASSPGRPTDTQYF. In nucleotides, the CDR3 is TGTGCCAGCAGCCCTGGGAGGCCCACAGATACGCAGTATTTT.

CDR3 region: CSVGRRVADTEAFF. CDR3 DNA sequence: TGCAGCGTTGGTCGGAGGGTAGCGGACACTGAAGCTTTCTTT. The rearrangement links TRBV29-1 to TRBJ1-1; unclear D gene. This CDR3 contains 14 residues. The germline V gene encodes CDR1 SQVTM and CDR2 ANQGSEA. V dropped 4 bases and J dropped 3 bases, with 15 bases sitting between them.

The chain combines TRBV11-2 with TRBJ1-3, with D possibly being TRBD1 (5 bases). Germline V CDR1 and CDR2: SGHAT, FQNNGV. The V and J ends lost 5 bases and 0 bases respectively, with 14 bases between them. The CDR3 extends over 16 amino acids. CDR3 in DNA: TGTGCCAGCAGCCAGGGACTTAACCCCTCTGGAAACACCATATATTTT. It translates to CASSQGLNPSGNTIYF.

The chain is built from TRBV24-1 and TRBJ1-2; D is perhaps TRBD1 (5 bases). Germline-derived CDR1 and CDR2 are KGHDR and SFDVKD. The CDR3 loop spans 13 amino acids. V lost 3 bases and J lost 8, with 12 bases in between. The CDR3 bases are TGTGCCACCAGTGATCTTGGGACTCTCGGCTACACCTTC. Translating gives CATSDLGTLGYTF.

This chain links TRBV5-8 with TRBJ1-1, with D possibly TRBD1 on 5 matching bases. CDR1 is SGHTS, CDR2 YDEGEE, per germline. The germline V and J ends were trimmed by 0 bases and 11 bases, with 8 bases remaining between them. The CDR3 runs to 11 residues. As DNA, the CDR3 is TGTGCCAGCAGCTTGGAGGGGTACGCTTTCTTT. It codes for CASSLEGYAFF.

The chain carries TRBV4-1 and TRBJ1-5; 7 bases align to TRBD1. V was pared by 6 bases and J by 6 bases, with 8 bases of the junction left unmatched. This CDR3 contains 14 residues. Germline V gives CDR1 MGHRA, CDR2 YSYEKL. The CDR3 DNA reads TGCGCCAGCAGGGGGCAGGGGGTCGGTCAGCCCCAGCATTTT. Protein sequence: CASRGQGVGQPQHF.

The chain couples TRBV7-2 to TRBJ2-2; 8 bases are a match to TRBD2. V shed 2 bases and J 7 bases; nucleotides not matched to a gene: 6. The CDR3 extends over 15 amino acids. The germline gives CDR1 SGHTA, CDR2 FQGNSA. The CDR3 here is CASSLQAGAVGELFF. As DNA, the CDR3 is TGTGCCAGCAGCTTACAAGCGGGAGCGGTCGGGGAGCTGTTTTTT.

The rearrangement links TRBV20-1 to TRBJ1-1; D remains ambiguous. Germline CDR1 is DFQATT and CDR2 is SNEGSKA (reference sequence). CDR3 size: 11 residues. DNA of the CDR3: TGCAGCCTAAGCGGGGACACTGAAGCTTTCTTT. This codes for CSLSGDTEAFF.

The rearrangement links TRBV28 to TRBJ1-1, with D possibly TRBD1 on 5 matching bases. Per the germline V gene, CDR1 is MDHEN and CDR2 is SYDVKM. The CDR3 runs 17 residues. Trimming took off 7 bases at V and 5 bases at J, with 26 bases between the two ends. CDR3 loop: CASILSRLGAPRTEAFF. The CDR3 DNA reads TGTGCCAGCATCCTAAGTAGGCTAGGGGCGCCGAGGACTGAAGCTTTCTTT. The whole variable domain, remainder taken from reference TRBV28 and TRBJ1-1, is DVKVTQSSRYLVKRTGEKVFLECVQDMDHENMFWYRQDPGLGLRLIYFSYDVKMKEKGDIPEGYSVSREKKERFSLILESASTNQTSMYLCASILSRLGAPRTEAFFGQGTRLTVV.

The rearrangement links TRBV27 to TRBJ2-7; 7 nucleotides match TRBD1. Looked up from germline, CDR1 is MNHEY and CDR2 is SMNVEV (reference sequence). V gave up 5 bases and J gave up 7 bases; unmatched junction bases: 14. The CDR3 is made up of 15 amino acids. As DNA, the CDR3 is TGTGCCAGCAGTCTCAAATACAGGGGTCAGGGAGAGCAGTACTTC. Encoded protein: CASSLKYRGQGEQYF.

V gene TRBV18 combines with J gene TRBJ2-2; TRBD1 matches at 9 bases. The V and J ends lost 5 bases and 3 bases, in that order; junction bases with no gene match: 4. Germline V lookup: CDR1 KGHSH, CDR2 LQKENI. The length of the CDR3 is 15 residues. CDR3: CASSWDRADTGELFF. The CDR3 DNA is TGTGCCAGCTCATGGGACAGGGCGGACACCGGGGAGCTGTTTTTT.

This clone was counted only a few times. The chain combines TRBV5-1 with TRBJ2-1; the match to TRBD2 covers 13 bases. Germline CDR1 reads SGHRS; CDR2 reads YFSETQ. The CDR3 is made up of 16 amino acids. J gave up 7 bases and V 0 bases, and 4 bases lay outside the gene matches. CDR3: CASSLGGTSGMNEQFF. The DNA of the CDR3 is TGCGCCAGCAGCTTGGGGGGGACTAGCGGGATGAATGAGCAGTTCTTC. Together with reference TRBV5-1 and TRBJ2-1, the CDR3 gives the full variable domain: KAGVTQTPRYLIKTRGQQVTLSCSPISGHRSVSWYQQTPGQGLQFLFEYFSETQRNKGNFPGRFSGRQFSNSRSEMNVSTLELGDSALYLCASSLGGTSGMNEQFFGPGTRLTVL.

The sample holds a few counts of this clone. The V gene is TRBV5-1, the J gene TRBJ2-4; 7 positions agree with TRBD2. Germline values: CDR1 SGHRS, CDR2 YFSETQ. CDR3 size: 15 residues. The trim removed 5 bases at V and 5 bases at J, leaving 10 bases unmatched. The CDR3 nucleotides are TGCGCCAGCAGTCCTATAGCGGGCGGGGAAAACATTCAGTACTTC. It yields the protein CASSPIAGGENIQYF.

V is TRBV7-3 and J is TRBJ1-2; no definite D call. There are 14 residues in the CDR3. The germline V and J ends were trimmed by 5 bases and 3 bases, with 13 bases remaining between them. Germline assignment: CDR1 SGHTA and CDR2 FQGTGA. The CDR3 loop reads CASSEAGGYYGYTF. The CDR3 DNA reads TGTGCCAGCAGCGAGGCGGGAGGGTACTATGGCTACACCTTC. Full variable domain (outside the CDR3, taken from reference TRBV7-3 and TRBJ1-2): GAGVSQTPSNKVTEKGKYVELRCDPISGHTALYWYRQSLGQGPEFLIYFQGTGAADDSGLPNDRFFAVRPEGSVSTLKIQRTERGDSAVYLCASSEAGGYYGYTFGSGTRLTVV.

This clone was recorded many times. DNA of the CDR3: TGCGCCAGCAGTGACGGACAAACCTACGAGCAGTACTTC. This encodes CASSDGQTYEQYF. The rearrangement joins TRBV10-2 to TRBJ2-7; D might be TRBD1 (5 bases). V lost 3 bases, J lost 2 bases, and 8 bases lay in between. In germline, CDR1 is WSHSY, CDR2 SAAADI. There are 13 residues in the CDR3.

The chain joins TRBV19 to TRBJ1-6; perhaps TRBD1 as D (5 bases). Germline CDR1 reads LNHDA; CDR2 reads SQIVND (reference sequence). This CDR3 region has 13 residues. V lost 7 bases and J 4 bases, leaving 8 bases between the germline ends. In DNA form, the CDR3 reads TGTGCCAGTACAGACAGATATAATTCACCCCTCCACTTT. Its translation: CASTDRYNSPLHF.

The gene calls are TRBV19 and TRBJ1-2; 7 bases match TRBD1. Germline loops: CDR1 LNHDA, CDR2 SQIVND (reference sequence). V gave up 6 bases and J gave up 5 bases; unmatched junction bases: 12. This CDR3 is built from 15 residues. CDR3 loop: CASSTDSTGQYGYTF. Written as DNA, the CDR3 is TGTGCCAGTAGCACCGATTCAACGGGACAGTATGGCTACACCTTC.